Below, 5 T cell receptor beta chains from the same sample are listed, as sequenced in a study of Tregs in tolerant kidney transplant recipients. Using immunoSEQ multiplex PCR, the repertoire was profiled, and TCRdb retains in-frame clones only, with some absent. The repertoire consists of 65,000 or so clones, with about 90% occurring once and the leading ten covering 3.8%. Mixed chimerism was transient after nonmyeloablative marrow transplants from related graft donors. The material sequenced was CD4+ T cells from blood (PBMCs), taken 6 months after the transplant. These receptor sequences come from a human patient who received a combined kidney and bone marrow transplant. These T cells may partly come from the graft donor.

This chain uses TRBV28 with TRBJ2-7; D gene unclear. The V gene lost 5 bases and the J gene lost 7 bases, with 12 bases spanning the gap. Germline-derived CDR1 and CDR2 are MDHEN and SYDVKM. This CDR3 region has 12 residues. Here the CDR3 reads CASSAYLREQYF. CDR3 DNA sequence: TGTGCCAGCAGTGCATACCTCCGGGAGCAGTACTTC.

J is TRBJ1-1 and V is TRBV30, with D unresolved. This CDR3 has 11 residues. Germline V gene lookup returns CDR1 GTSNPN and CDR2 SVGIG (reference sequence). V was clipped by 2 bases and J by 10 bases, with 11 bases between them. Here the CDR3 DNA reads TGTGCCTGGAGTCCCGGGTTTGGAGCTTTCTTT. Residues: CAWSPGFGAFF.

The V call is TRBV27, the J call TRBJ2-1; 10 bases align to TRBD2. J was trimmed by 2 bases and V by 5 bases; bases with no gene match: 12. The CDR3 totals 18 residues. Germline loops: CDR1 MNHEY, CDR2 SMNVEV (reference sequence). CDR3 protein: CASSTLAGALRTYNEQFF. The CDR3 bases are TGTGCCAGCAGTACCCTAGCGGGGGCCTTACGGACCTACAATGAGCAGTTCTTC.

The chain uses TRBV30 and TRBJ2-2, with a possible D match to TRBD1 (7 bases). This CDR3 contains 15 residues. Germline V gives CDR1 GTSNPN, CDR2 SVGIG (reference sequence). The V end was cut by 5 bases, the J end by 6 bases, with 19 bases between. This chain's CDR3 is CAWARWRGRSGELFF. The DNA for the CDR3 is TGTGCCTGGGCCCGATGGAGGGGGCGCTCCGGGGAGCTGTTTTTT.

V gene TRBV7-2 combines with J gene TRBJ2-2; a possible D gene is TRBD2 (5 bases). The germline V and J ends were trimmed by 2 bases and 1 base, with 8 bases remaining between them. Germline V gene sequence: CDR1 SGHTA, CDR2 FQGNSA. This CDR3 contains 15 residues. The CDR3 DNA reads TGTGCCAGCAGCTTAAGCAGCGGGAACACCGGGGAGCTGTTTTTT. This codes for CASSLSSGNTGELFF.